A selection of T cell receptor beta chains follows, all from one sample in a study of response to subunit inactivated influenza vaccine. From the RT-PCR reads, TCRdb called clonotypes with MiXCR, one entry per CDR3 protein. In the table there are hundreds of thousands of distinct CDR3 sequences, around 11% of which are singletons. The sample here was PBMCs from blood, taken on the day of vaccination. The receptor set was obtained from a man between 50 and 59 years old who received an inactivated influenza vaccine. The CDR3 runs from the conserved cysteine through the conserved F or W. A D gene is named only where the DNA matches it firmly. The listing skips clone size in some rows; elsewhere it reads once, few, many or a size class.

j_call clone_size d_call v_call cdr3_nt cdr3_aa
TRBJ1-4 many NA TRBV2 TGTGCCAGCAGCCCGAATACGGATGAAAAACTGTTTTTT CASSPNTDEKLFF
TRBJ2-7 NA NA TRBV5-1 TGCGCCAGCACGACCGGACAGACCTACGAGCAGTACTTC CASTTGQTYEQYF
TRBJ2-5 few NA TRBV18 TGTGCCAGCTCAGCCGTCCAAGAGACCCAGTACTTC CASSAVQETQYF
TRBJ2-7 NA NA TRBV27 TGTGCCAGCAGTTTATCGGGTCAGGTCTTCTACGAGCAGTACTTC CASSLSGQVFYEQYF
TRBJ2-7 few NA TRBV16 TGTGCCAGCAGCCCCAGGGGATCCCCTATCTACGAGCAGTACTTC CASSPRGSPIYEQYF
TRBJ1-1 NA NA TRBV6-5 TGTGCCAGCAGTTACTCCCACCCCGCAAGAAACACTGAAGCTTTCTTT CASSYSHPARNTEAFF
TRBJ2-1 NA NA TRBV4-1 TGCGCCAGCAGCCAAGAAGGTATAGGGGCCAATGAGCAGTTCTTC CASSQEGIGANEQFF
TRBJ1-1 NA TRBD1 TRBV5-1 TGCGCCAGCAGCTGGACAGGGAGGGTGAACACTGAAGCTTTCTTT CASSWTGRVNTEAFF
TRBJ2-1 few NA TRBV6-2/TRBV6-3 TGTGCCAGCACGGGGTGGCGGTACAATGAGCAGTTCTTC CASTGWRYNEQFF
TRBJ2-7 many TRBD1 TRBV4-3 TGCGCCAGCAGCCAAGTTGGCAGGGGGCCTTACGAGCAGTACTTC CASSQVGRGPYEQYF
TRBJ2-2 NA NA TRBV19 TGTGCCACCCGAAGAGGGCCAGGGGCCACCGGGGAGCTGTTTTTT CATRRGPGATGELFF
TRBJ1-5 NA NA TRBV7-2 TGTGCCAGCAGCTTAGTCCCGGGGGCAGGACAGCCCCAGCATTTT CASSLVPGAGQPQHF
TRBJ2-6 NA TRBD2 TRBV20-1 TGCAGTGCTAGGGTAGAGGTCGGGGGGGTAGCTGGGGCCAACGTCCTGACTTTC CSARVEVGGVAGANVLTF
TRBJ2-7 few NA TRBV27 TGTGCCAGCGGTCTCCGATCTGGTTACGAGCAGTACTTC CASGLRSGYEQYF
TRBJ2-3 many NA TRBV5-1 TGCGCCAGCAGCTTGGCCCTATGGGAAGTTACAGATACGCAGTATTTT CASSLALWEVTDTQYF
TRBJ2-1 many TRBD1 TRBV5-1 TGCGCCAGCAGCTCGCACGGGGACAGCTCCTACAATGAGCAGTTCTTC CASSSHGDSSYNEQFF
TRBJ2-3 NA TRBD2 TRBV18 TGTGCCAGCTCACCACCCGGGACTAGCGGGAGAGATACGCAGTATTTT CASSPPGTSGRDTQYF
TRBJ1-5 many TRBD1 TRBV7-8 TGTGCCAGCAGCCCGAGGACAGGGGGTAGCAATCAGCCCCAGCATTTT CASSPRTGGSNQPQHF
TRBJ2-2 many NA TRBV12-3/TRBV12-4 TGTGCCAGCACGACAGGTTTCGGGGAGCTGTTTTTT CASTTGFGELFF
TRBJ2-3 NA NA TRBV7-7 TGTGCTAGCAGCTTAGGGACGATCGGAGTAGATACGCAGTATTTT CASSLGTIGVDTQYF
TRBJ2-3 few NA TRBV6-2/TRBV6-3 TGTGCCAGCAGTTATCCCCCACCGCCAGATACGCAGTATTTT CASSYPPPPDTQYF
TRBJ1-5 few NA TRBV3-1 TGTGCCAGCAGCCAAGACCCCCACGGGGGCAATCAGCCCCAGCATTTT CASSQDPHGGNQPQHF
TRBJ2-7 NA NA TRBV27 TGTGCCAGCAGTTTTCAGGGTTCGGTATCCTACGAGCAGTACTTC CASSFQGSVSYEQYF
TRBJ2-2 NA TRBD2 TRBV24-1 TGTGCCACCAGACTAGCGGGAGATACCGGGGAGCTGTTTTTT CATRLAGDTGELFF
TRBJ2-6 few NA TRBV20-1 TGCAGTGCAGGGACCCCCTCTGGGGCCAACGTCCTGACTTTC CSAGTPSGANVLTF
TRBJ1-3 few NA TRBV7-8 TGTGCCAGCAGCGGGGACACCCGAACTCTCTCTGGAAACACCATATATTTT CASSGDTRTLSGNTIYF
TRBJ2-7 many TRBD1 TRBV28 TGTGCCAGCAGTCCGACCGGGACAGGGGCCTACGAGCAGTACTTC CASSPTGTGAYEQYF
TRBJ1-1 many NA TRBV7-6 TGTGCCAGCAGCACGACAGAGAACACTGAAGCTTTCTTT CASSTTENTEAFF
TRBJ2-3 NA TRBD2 TRBV28 TGTGCCAGCAGTTTCTATCTGGGACTAGCGGCCGATACCCCCTACACAGATACGCAGTATTTT CASSFYLGLAADTPYTDTQYF
TRBJ2-2 few NA TRBV15 TGTGCCACCAGTTCCCCCCTTAAGAACACCGGGGAGCTGTTTTTT CATSSPLKNTGELFF
TRBJ1-6 NA TRBD1 TRBV20-1 TGCAGTGCTAGAGATCTCAGGACAGGCGGCTCACCCCTCCACTTT CSARDLRTGGSPLHF
TRBJ2-1 few NA TRBV7-2 TGTGCCAGCAGCTTAGCGTTGTGGGTGGACAATGAGCAGTTCTTC CASSLALWVDNEQFF